This is a list of T cell receptor beta chains from one sample in a study of cytomegalovirus exposure and HLA in healthy donors. Produced via immunoSEQ multiplex PCR; TCRdb's table is partial and in-frame only. Of about 130,000 clones listed, around four fifths are singletons. The sample consisted of PBMCs. The receptors originated from a boy aged 5-17 years in good health and CMV-seronegative. CDR3s leave out the opening cysteine and the closing phenylalanine or tryptophan. A D gene is named only where the DNA matches it firmly.

V gene	J gene	D gene	CDR3 protein
TRBV15	TRBJ1-1	TRBD1	ATSGRQGRGLEAF
TRBV21-1	TRBJ1-2	NA	ASSKARGTYGYT
TRBV5-1	TRBJ2-7	TRBD2	ASSRGGGDVTYEQY
TRBV30	TRBJ2-7	NA	AWSSYYEQY
TRBV6-1	TRBJ2-1	TRBD1	ASSPGQGVEQF
TRBV2	TRBJ1-1	NA	ASSSNGYTEAF
TRBV7-7	TRBJ2-2	TRBD2	ASSPGLAGTISGGELF
TRBV30	TRBJ2-1	NA	AWSGYRSTDGNEQF
TRBV27	TRBJ2-7	NA	ASSSSWGSSGRGEQY
TRBV7-9	TRBJ1-1	NA	ASSLVRGATEAF
TRBV11-1	TRBJ1-1	TRBD1	ASSYPGQGLEAF
TRBV9	TRBJ2-7	NA	ASSDRGGHEQY
TRBV4-3	TRBJ1-2	NA	ASSQAGYGYT
TRBV19	TRBJ2-7	TRBD2	ASSIAGTSRNEQY
TRBV30	TRBJ2-1	TRBD2	AWRGLLVAGDYNEQF
TRBV7-3	TRBJ2-2	TRBD2	ASSSTLGGREAGELF
TRBV19	TRBJ1-1	NA	ASRQSIYTEAF
TRBV4-2	TRBJ1-5	NA	ASSQERGDRQPQH
TRBV6-1	TRBJ2-7	NA	ASTLRGRSSYEQY
TRBV30	TRBJ1-6	NA	AWSVGKAGSPLH
TRBV29-1	TRBJ2-7	NA	SVCREIGYEQY
TRBV6-1	TRBJ2-1	NA	ASSQRRSSYNEQF
TRBV7-9	TRBJ2-7	TRBD1	ASSFTGDEQY
TRBV30	TRBJ1-1	NA	AWSAVRVNTEAF
TRBV4-1	TRBJ1-5	NA	ASSQEGGHVNQPQH
TRBV9	TRBJ2-7	NA	ASGLSDEQY